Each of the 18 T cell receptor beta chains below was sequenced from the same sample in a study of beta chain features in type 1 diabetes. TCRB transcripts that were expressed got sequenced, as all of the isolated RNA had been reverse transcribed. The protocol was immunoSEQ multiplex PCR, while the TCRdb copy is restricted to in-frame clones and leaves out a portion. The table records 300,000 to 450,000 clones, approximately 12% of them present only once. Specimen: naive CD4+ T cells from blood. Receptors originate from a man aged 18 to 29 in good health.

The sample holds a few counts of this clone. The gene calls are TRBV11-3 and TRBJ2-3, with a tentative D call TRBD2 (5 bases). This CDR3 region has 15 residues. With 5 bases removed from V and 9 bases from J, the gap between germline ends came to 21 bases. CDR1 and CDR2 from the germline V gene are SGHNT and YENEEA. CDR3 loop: CASSAGVLTSGTQYF. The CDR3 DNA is TGTGCCAGCAGCGCCGGGGTGTTGACATCGGGGACGCAGTATTTT.

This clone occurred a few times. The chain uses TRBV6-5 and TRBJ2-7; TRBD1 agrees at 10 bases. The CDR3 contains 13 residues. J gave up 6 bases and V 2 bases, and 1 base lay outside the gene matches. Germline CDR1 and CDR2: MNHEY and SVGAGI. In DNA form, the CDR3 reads TGTGCCAGCAGTTACGGGACAGGGGTCGAGCAGTACTTC. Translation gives CASSYGTGVEQYF.

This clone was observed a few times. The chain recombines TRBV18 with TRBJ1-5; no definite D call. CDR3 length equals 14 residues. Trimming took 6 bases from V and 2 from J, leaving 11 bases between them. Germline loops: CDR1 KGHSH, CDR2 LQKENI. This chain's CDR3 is CASSSGGGNQPQHF. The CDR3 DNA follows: TGTGCCAGCTCCTCGGGTGGCGGCAATCAGCCCCAGCATTTT.

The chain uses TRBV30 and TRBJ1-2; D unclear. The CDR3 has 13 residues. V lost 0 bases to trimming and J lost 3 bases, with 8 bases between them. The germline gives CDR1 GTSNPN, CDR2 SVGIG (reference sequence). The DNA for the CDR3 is TGTGCCTGGAGTGTAGGTCAGGACTATGGCTACACCTTC. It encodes CAWSVGQDYGYTF.

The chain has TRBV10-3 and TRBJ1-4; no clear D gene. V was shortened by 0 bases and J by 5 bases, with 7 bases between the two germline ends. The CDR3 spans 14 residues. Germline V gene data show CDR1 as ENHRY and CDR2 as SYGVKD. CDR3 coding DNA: TGTGCCATCAGTGAGTCGAATCTAAATGAAAAACTGTTTTTT. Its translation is CAISESNLNEKLFF.

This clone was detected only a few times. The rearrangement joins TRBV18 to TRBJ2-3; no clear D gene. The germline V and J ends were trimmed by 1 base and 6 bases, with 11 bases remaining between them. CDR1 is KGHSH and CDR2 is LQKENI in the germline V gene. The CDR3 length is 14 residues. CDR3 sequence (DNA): TGTGCCAGCTCACCACGCTCGGAGATGGATACGCAGTATTTT. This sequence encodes CASSPRSEMDTQYF.

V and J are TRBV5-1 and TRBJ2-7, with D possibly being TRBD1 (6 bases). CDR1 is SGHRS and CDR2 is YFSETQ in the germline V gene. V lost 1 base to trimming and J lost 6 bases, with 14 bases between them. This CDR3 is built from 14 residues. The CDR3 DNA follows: TGCGCCAGCAGCTTGCTACAGGGTGCCTTCGAGCAGTACTTC. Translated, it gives CASSLLQGAFEQYF.

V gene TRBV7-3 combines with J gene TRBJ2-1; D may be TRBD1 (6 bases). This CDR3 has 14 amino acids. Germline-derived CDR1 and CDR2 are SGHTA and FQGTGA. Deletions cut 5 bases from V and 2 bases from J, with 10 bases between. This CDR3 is CASSQRTAYNEQFF. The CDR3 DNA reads TGTGCCAGCAGCCAAAGGACAGCCTACAATGAGCAGTTCTTC.

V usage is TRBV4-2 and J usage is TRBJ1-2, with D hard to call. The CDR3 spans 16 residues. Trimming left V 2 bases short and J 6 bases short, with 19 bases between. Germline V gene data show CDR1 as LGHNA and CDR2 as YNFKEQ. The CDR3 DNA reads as TGTGCCAGCAGCCAATCGGTAAAGGAGGGCGTGGATGGCTACACCTTC. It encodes CASSQSVKEGVDGYTF.

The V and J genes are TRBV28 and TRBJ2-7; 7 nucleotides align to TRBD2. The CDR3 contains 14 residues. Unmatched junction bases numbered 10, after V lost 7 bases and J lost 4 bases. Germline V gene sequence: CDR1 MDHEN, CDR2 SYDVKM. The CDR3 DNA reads TGTGCCAGCAACTGGGGGGGAGGGCCTTACGAGCAGTACTTC. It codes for CASNWGGGPYEQYF.

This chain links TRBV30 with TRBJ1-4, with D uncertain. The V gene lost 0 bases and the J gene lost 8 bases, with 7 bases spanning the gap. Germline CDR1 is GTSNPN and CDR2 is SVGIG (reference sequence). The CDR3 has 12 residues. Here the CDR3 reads CAWSVGREKLFF. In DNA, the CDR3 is TGTGCCTGGAGTGTGGGCCGCGAAAAACTGTTTTTT.

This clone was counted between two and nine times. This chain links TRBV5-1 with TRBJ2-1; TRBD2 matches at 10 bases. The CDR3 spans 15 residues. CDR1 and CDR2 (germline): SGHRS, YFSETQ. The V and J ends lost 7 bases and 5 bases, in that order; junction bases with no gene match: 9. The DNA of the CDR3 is TGCGCCAGCGGCCTCGAACTAGCGGGAAACAATGAGCAGTTCTTC. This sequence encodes CASGLELAGNNEQFF. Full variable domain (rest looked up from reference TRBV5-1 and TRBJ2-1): KAGVTQTPRYLIKTRGQQVTLSCSPISGHRSVSWYQQTPGQGLQFLFEYFSETQRNKGNFPGRFSGRQFSNSRSEMNVSTLELGDSALYLCASGLELAGNNEQFFGPGTRLTVL.

The CDR3 sequence is CASSQTGGGYGYTF. The CDR3 region has the DNA TGTGCCAGCAGCCAGACAGGGGGAGGCTATGGCTACACCTTC. The genes are TRBV7-9 and TRBJ1-2; 9 nucleotides agree with TRBD1. J gave up 4 bases and V 5 bases, and 5 bases lay outside the gene matches. The CDR3 length is 14 residues. The germline V gene encodes CDR1 SEHNR and CDR2 FQNEAQ (reference sequence).

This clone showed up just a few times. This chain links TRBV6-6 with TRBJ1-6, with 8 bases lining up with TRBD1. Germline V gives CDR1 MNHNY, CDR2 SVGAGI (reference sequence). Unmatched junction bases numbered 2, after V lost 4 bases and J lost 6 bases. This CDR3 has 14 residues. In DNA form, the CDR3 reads TGTGCCAGCAGTTTGGACAGGGTTAATTCACCCCTCCACTTT. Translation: CASSLDRVNSPLHF.

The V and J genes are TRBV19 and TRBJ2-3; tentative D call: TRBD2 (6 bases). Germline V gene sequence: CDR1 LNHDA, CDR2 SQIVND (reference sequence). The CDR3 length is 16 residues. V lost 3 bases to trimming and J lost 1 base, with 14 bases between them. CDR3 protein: CASSMGTPNRTDTQYF. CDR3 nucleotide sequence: TGTGCCAGTAGTATGGGGACTCCCAATCGCACAGATACGCAGTATTTT.

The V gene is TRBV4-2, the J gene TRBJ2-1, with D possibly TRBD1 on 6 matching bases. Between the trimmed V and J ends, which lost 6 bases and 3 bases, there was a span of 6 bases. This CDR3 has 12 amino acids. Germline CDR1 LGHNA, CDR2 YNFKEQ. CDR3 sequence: CASRTGYNEQFF. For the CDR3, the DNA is TGTGCCAGCAGGACAGGCTACAATGAGCAGTTCTTC.

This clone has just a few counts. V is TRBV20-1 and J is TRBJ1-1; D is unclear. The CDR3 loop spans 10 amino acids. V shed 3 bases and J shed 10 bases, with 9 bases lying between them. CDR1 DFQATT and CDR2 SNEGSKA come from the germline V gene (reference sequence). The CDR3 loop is CSARADLAFF. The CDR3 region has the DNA TGCAGTGCTAGGGCGGACTTAGCTTTCTTT.

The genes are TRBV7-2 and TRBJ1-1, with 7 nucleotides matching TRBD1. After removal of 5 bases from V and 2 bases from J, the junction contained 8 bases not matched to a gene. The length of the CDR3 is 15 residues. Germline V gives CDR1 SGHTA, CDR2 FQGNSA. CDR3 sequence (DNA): TGTGCCAGCAGCCCCTGGACAGGCCGCAACACTGAAGCTTTCTTT. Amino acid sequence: CASSPWTGRNTEAFF. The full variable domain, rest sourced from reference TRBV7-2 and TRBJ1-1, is GAGVSQSPSNKVTEKGKDVELRCDPISGHTALYWYRQSLGQGLEFLIYFQGNSAPDKSGLPSDRFSAERTGGSVSTLTIQRTQQEDSAVYLCASSPWTGRNTEAFFGQGTRLTVV.